These T cell receptor beta chains were read from a single sample in a study of Graves' ophthalmopathy and Graves' hyperthyroidism. TCRdb reprocessed the multiplex PCR reads via MiXCR and lists one record per CDR3 protein. The sample includes about 220,000 distinct CDR3 sequences, under 25% of them seen just once. The sample taken for sequencing was peripheral blood. The receptors were sampled from a woman between 45 and 65 years old with Graves' ophthalmopathy. Both conserved end residues are part of each CDR3. Fields, in order: D gene, J gene, clone size, CDR3 length, V gene, CDR3 protein, CDR3 DNA. The D gene is left open where the match is weak. Expanded clones are given a class, and other clones once, few, many or no size at all.

NA | TRBJ1-1 | NA | 17 | TRBV3-1 | CASSQPRTHPLGTEAFF | TGTGCCAGCAGCCAACCACGGACGCATCCCCTGGGGACTGAAGCTTTCTTT
NA | TRBJ1-1 | NA | 14 | TRBV14 | CASSRTAISTEAFF | TGTGCCAGCAGCCGAACGGCCATAAGCACTGAAGCTTTCTTT
NA | TRBJ1-1 | NA | 17 | TRBV10-1 | CASSESDRGRRDTEAFF | TGCGCCAGCAGTGAGTCGGACAGAGGGAGGAGGGACACTGAAGCTTTCTTT
TRBD2 | TRBJ2-4 | NA | 13 | TRBV24-1 | CATRSSGGNIQYF | TGTGCCACCCGGAGTTCGGGGGGGAACATTCAGTACTTC
TRBD2 | TRBJ2-5 | many | 13 | TRBV28 | CASSASGRETQYF | TGTGCCAGCAGTGCAAGCGGGAGAGAGACCCAGTACTTC
NA | TRBJ1-1 | many | 13 | TRBV20-1 | CSASWDMNTEAFF | TGCAGTGCTAGCTGGGACATGAACACTGAAGCTTTCTTT
NA | TRBJ1-1 | many | 14 | TRBV12-3/TRBV12-4 | CASSTMDGWTEAFF | TGTGCCAGCAGTACAATGGACGGATGGACTGAAGCTTTCTTT
NA | TRBJ1-5 | many | 16 | TRBV7-6 | CASSPGGGGRGQPQHF | TGTGCCAGCAGCCCGGGGGGCGGGGGGCGCGGGCAGCCCCAGCATTTT
TRBD1 | TRBJ1-5 | many | 12 | TRBV12-3/TRBV12-4 | CASSLLGQPQHF | TGTGCCAGCAGCCTCTTGGGACAGCCTCAGCATTTT
NA | TRBJ2-7 | many | 13 | TRBV20-1 | CSARGRVDYEQYF | TGCAGTGCTAGAGGCAGGGTGGACTACGAGCAGTACTTC
NA | TRBJ2-7 | many | 10 | TRBV6-2/TRBV6-3 | CASGGDEQYF | TGTGCCAGCGGAGGAGACGAGCAGTACTTC
NA | TRBJ1-5 | many | 13 | TRBV30 | CAWSVQGNQPQHF | TGTGCCTGGAGTGTTCAGGGCAATCAGCCCCAGCATTTT
NA | TRBJ1-3 | many | 12 | TRBV30 | CAWSGNGNTIYF | TGTGCCTGGAGTGGTAATGGCAACACCATATATTTT
NA | TRBJ2-4 | many | 14 | TRBV28 | CASSLNGIPNIQYF | TGTGCCAGCAGTCTTAATGGGATACCAAACATTCAGTACTTC
NA | TRBJ2-2 | many | 13 | TRBV12-3/TRBV12-4 | CASKGWITGELFF | TGTGCCAGCAAGGGTTGGATCACCGGGGAGCTGTTTTTT
TRBD1 | TRBJ1-2 | NA | 14 | TRBV6-1 | CASNLGQGGYGYTF | TGTGCCAGCAACTTGGGACAGGGTGGATATGGCTACACCTTC
NA | TRBJ2-2 | many | 16 | TRBV6-1 | CASSEVGTTNTGELFF | TGTGCCAGCAGTGAAGTCGGGACGACGAACACCGGGGAGCTGTTTTTT
NA | TRBJ2-5 | many | 10 | TRBV29-1 | CSGVAETQYF | TGCAGCGGGGTCGCGGAGACCCAGTACTTC
NA | TRBJ2-5 | few | 13 | TRBV5-1 | CASSRNLGETQYF | TGCGCCAGCAGCCGAAACTTGGGAGAGACCCAGTACTTC
TRBD2 | TRBJ2-7 | many | 14 | TRBV7-9 | CASSSPGLLYEQYF | TGTGCCAGCAGCTCCCCGGGACTACTATACGAGCAGTACTTC
NA | TRBJ2-7 | NA | 13 | TRBV7-2 | CASSSWLRYEQYF | TGTGCCAGCAGCTCATGGCTGAGATACGAGCAGTACTTC
TRBD1 | TRBJ1-1 | few | 16 | TRBV11-1 | CASSPAPGQGVTEAFF | TGTGCCAGCAGCCCCGCTCCGGGACAGGGGGTCACTGAAGCTTTCTTT
TRBD2 | TRBJ2-7 | many | 16 | TRBV6-2/TRBV6-3 | CASSRPGTSGPREQYF | TGTGCCAGCAGTCGCCCCGGGACTAGCGGCCCCAGGGAGCAGTACTTC
NA | TRBJ1-2 | many | 14 | TRBV5-1 | CASSGTTGNYGYTF | TGCGCCAGCAGCGGTACGACCGGGAACTATGGCTACACCTTC
TRBD1 | TRBJ2-7 | few | 13 | TRBV18 | CASSEDRGYEQYF | TGTGCCAGCTCAGAAGACAGGGGGTACGAGCAGTACTTC
NA | TRBJ1-5 | many | 17 | TRBV12-3/TRBV12-4 | CASSFGPRTKNNQPQHF | TGTGCCAGCAGTTTCGGGCCAAGAACCAAGAACAATCAGCCCCAGCATTTT
TRBD1 | TRBJ2-7 | NA | 13 | TRBV12-3/TRBV12-4 | CASSDRGRDRQYF | TGTGCCAGCAGCGACAGGGGGCGAGATAGGCAGTACTTC
NA | TRBJ2-7 | many | 16 | TRBV25-1 | CASSDPTGSVLGEQYF | TGTGCCAGCAGTGACCCTACAGGGTCGGTTCTGGGCGAGCAGTACTTC
NA | TRBJ1-2 | many | 14 | TRBV10-3 | CALRAGAVNYGYTF | TGTGCCCTACGGGCAGGGGCCGTTAACTATGGCTACACCTTC
NA | TRBJ2-2 | many | 13 | TRBV6-1 | CASIGSDTGELFF | TGTGCCAGCATAGGTTCGGATACCGGGGAGCTGTTTTTT
TRBD2 | TRBJ2-5 | many | 16 | TRBV9 | CASSHPSGRASETQYF | TGTGCCAGCAGCCATCCTAGCGGGAGGGCGTCAGAGACCCAGTACTTC
NA | TRBJ2-7 | many | 14 | TRBV11-2 | CASSLLGQRYEQYF | TGTGCCAGCAGCCTTTTAGGACAACGATACGAGCAGTACTTC
NA | TRBJ1-4 | once | 13 | TRBV2 | CASSGRTTEKLFF | TGTGCCAGCAGTGGCAGGACGACAGAAAAACTGTTTTTT
NA | TRBJ2-2 | NA | 15 | TRBV20-1 | CSARDNDKYTGELFF | TGCAGTGCTAGAGATAACGATAAGTACACCGGGGAGCTGTTTTTT
NA | TRBJ2-3 | many | 15 | TRBV24-1 | CATSVGGGRTDTQYF | TGTGCCACCAGTGTCGGGGGAGGACGCACAGATACGCAGTATTTT
TRBD1 | TRBJ1-6 | many | 15 | TRBV24-1 | CATSDGQGANSPLHF | TGTGCCACCAGTGACGGACAGGGGGCAAATTCACCCCTCCACTTT
NA | TRBJ1-2 | NA | 12 | TRBV9 | CASSAGWEGYTF | TGCGCCAGCAGCGCCGGTTGGGAGGGCTACACCTTC
NA | TRBJ1-2 | few | 13 | TRBV6-8 | CASSSTGLYGYTF | TGTGCCAGCAGCTCAACAGGGCTCTATGGCTACACCTTC
NA | TRBJ2-2 | many | 16 | TRBV4-1 | CASSHLGDRFTGELFF | TGCGCCAGCAGCCACCTCGGAGATCGGTTCACCGGGGAGCTGTTTTTT